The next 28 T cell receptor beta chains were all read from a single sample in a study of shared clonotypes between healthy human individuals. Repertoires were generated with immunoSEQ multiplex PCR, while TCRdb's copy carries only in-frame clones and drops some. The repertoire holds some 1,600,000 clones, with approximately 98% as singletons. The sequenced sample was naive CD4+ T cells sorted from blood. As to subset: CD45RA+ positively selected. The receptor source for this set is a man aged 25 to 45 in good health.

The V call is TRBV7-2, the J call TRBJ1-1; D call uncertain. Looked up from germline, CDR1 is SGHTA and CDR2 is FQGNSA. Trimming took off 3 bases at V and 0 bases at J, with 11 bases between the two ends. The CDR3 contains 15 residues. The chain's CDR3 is CASSFQAVLNTEAFF. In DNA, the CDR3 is TGTGCCAGCAGCTTCCAAGCCGTATTGAACACTGAAGCTTTCTTT.

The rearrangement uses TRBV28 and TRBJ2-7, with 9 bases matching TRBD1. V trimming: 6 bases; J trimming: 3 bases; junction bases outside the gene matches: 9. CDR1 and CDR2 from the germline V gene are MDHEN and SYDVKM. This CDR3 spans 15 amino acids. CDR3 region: CASSSPGTGNYEQYF. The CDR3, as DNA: TGTGCCAGCAGCTCCCCCGGGACAGGGAACTACGAGCAGTACTTC.

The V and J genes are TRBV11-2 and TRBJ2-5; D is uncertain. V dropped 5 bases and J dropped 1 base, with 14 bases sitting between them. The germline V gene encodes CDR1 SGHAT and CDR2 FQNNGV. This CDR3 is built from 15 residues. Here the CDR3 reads CASSQSSQVQETQYF. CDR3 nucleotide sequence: TGTGCCAGCAGCCAATCTTCCCAGGTCCAAGAGACCCAGTACTTC.

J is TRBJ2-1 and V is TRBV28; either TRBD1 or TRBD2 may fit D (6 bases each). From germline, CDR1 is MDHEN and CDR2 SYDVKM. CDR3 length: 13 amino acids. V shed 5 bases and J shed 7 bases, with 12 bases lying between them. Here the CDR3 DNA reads TGTGCCAGCAGTAGACTAGGGGGGAATGAGCAGTTCTTC. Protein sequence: CASSRLGGNEQFF.

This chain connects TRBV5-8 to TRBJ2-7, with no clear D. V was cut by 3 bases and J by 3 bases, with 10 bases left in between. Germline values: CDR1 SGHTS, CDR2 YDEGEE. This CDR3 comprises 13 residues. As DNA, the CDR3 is TGTGCCAGCAGCTACCCCGTCGGCTACGAGCAGTACTTC. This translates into CASSYPVGYEQYF.

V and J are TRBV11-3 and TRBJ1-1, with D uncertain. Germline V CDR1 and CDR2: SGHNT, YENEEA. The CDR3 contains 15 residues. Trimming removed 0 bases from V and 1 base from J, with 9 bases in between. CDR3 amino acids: CASSLDSGWNTEAFF. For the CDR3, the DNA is TGTGCCAGCAGCTTAGATTCTGGGTGGAACACTGAAGCTTTCTTT. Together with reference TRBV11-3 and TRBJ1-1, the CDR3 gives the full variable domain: EAGVVQSPRYKIIEKKQPVAFWCNPISGHNTLYWYLQNLGQGPELLIRYENEEAVDDSQLPKDRFSAERLKGVDSTLKIQPAELGDSAVYLCASSLDSGWNTEAFFGQGTRLTVV.

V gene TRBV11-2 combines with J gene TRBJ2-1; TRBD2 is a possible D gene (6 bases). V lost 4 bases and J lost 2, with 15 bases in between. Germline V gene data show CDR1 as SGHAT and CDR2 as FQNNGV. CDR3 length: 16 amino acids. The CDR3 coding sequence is TGTGCCAGCAGCTACATCATCAGCGGGCCCTACAATGAGCAGTTCTTC. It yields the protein CASSYIISGPYNEQFF. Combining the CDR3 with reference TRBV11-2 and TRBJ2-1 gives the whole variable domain EAGVAQSPRYKIIEKRQSVAFWCNPISGHATLYWYQQILGQGPKLLIQFQNNGVVDDSQLPKDRFSAERLKGVDSTLKIQPAKLEDSAVYLCASSYIISGPYNEQFFGPGTRLTVL.

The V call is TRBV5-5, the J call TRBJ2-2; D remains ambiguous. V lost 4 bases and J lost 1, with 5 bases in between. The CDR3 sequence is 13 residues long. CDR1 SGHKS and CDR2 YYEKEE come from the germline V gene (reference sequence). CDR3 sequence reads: CASSLRNTGELFF. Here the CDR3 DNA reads TGTGCCAGCAGCCTGAGGAACACCGGGGAGCTGTTTTTT.

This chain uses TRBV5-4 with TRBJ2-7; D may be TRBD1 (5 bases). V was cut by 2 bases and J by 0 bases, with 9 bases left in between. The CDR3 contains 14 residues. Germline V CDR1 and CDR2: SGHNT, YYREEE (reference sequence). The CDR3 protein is CASSFQDSSYEQYF. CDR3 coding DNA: TGTGCCAGCAGCTTTCAAGACAGCTCCTACGAGCAGTACTTC. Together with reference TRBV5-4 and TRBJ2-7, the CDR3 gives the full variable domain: ETGVTQSPTHLIKTRGQQVTLRCSSQSGHNTVSWYQQALGQGPQFIFQYYREEENGRGNFPPRFSGLQFPNYSSELNVNALELDDSALYLCASSFQDSSYEQYFGPGTRLTVT.

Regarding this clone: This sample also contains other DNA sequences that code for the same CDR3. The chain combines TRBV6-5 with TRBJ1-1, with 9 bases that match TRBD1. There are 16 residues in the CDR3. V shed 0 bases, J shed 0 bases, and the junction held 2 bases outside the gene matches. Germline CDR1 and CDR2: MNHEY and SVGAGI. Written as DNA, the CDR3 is TGTGCCAGCAGTTACTCGAGGACAGGGGTGAACACTGAAGCTTTCTTT. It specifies CASSYSRTGVNTEAFF.

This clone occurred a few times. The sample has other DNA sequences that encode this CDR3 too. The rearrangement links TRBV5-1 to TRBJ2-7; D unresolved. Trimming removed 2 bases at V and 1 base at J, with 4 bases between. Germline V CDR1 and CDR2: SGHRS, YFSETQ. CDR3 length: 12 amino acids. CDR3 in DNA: TGCGCCAGCAGCTTACCTTCCTACGAGCAGTACTTC. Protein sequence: CASSLPSYEQYF.

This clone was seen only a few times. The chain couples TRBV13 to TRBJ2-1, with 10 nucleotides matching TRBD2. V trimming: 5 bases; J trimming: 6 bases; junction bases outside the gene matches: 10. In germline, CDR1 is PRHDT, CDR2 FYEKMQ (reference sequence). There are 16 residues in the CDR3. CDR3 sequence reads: CASSPIGLAEINEQFF. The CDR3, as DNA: TGTGCCAGCAGCCCAATCGGACTAGCGGAGATCAATGAGCAGTTCTTC.

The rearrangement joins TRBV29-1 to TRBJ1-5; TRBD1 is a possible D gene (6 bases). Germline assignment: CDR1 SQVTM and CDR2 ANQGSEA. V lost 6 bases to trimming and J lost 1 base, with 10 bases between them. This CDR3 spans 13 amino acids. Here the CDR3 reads CSVQQGSNQPQHF. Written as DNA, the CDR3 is TGCAGCGTCCAACAGGGAAGCAATCAGCCCCAGCATTTT. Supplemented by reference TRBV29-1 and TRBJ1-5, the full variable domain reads SAVISQKPSRDICQRGTSLTIQCQVDSQVTMMFWYRQQPGQSLTLIATANQGSEATYESGFVIDKFPISRPNLTFSTLTVSNMSPEDSSIYLCSVQQGSNQPQHFGDGTRLSIL.

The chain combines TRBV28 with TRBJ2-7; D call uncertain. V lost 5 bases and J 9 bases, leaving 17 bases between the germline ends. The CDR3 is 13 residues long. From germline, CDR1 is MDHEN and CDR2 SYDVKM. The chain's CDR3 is CASSPRTPERQYF. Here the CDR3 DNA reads TGTGCCAGCAGTCCGCGAACTCCCGAGAGGCAGTACTTC.

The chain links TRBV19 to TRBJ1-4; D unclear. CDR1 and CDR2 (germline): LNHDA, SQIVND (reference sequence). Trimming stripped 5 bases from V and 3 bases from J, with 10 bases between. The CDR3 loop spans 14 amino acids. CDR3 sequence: CASSSTSSNEKLFF. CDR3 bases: TGTGCCAGTAGTTCCACAAGTTCTAATGAAAAACTGTTTTTT.

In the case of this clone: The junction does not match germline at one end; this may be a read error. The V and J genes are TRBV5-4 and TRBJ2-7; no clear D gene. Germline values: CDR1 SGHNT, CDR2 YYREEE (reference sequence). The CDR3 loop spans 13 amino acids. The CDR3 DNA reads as TGTGCCAGCAGATTGGCCCCAACCTACGAGCAGTACTTC. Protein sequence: CASRLAPTYEQYF.

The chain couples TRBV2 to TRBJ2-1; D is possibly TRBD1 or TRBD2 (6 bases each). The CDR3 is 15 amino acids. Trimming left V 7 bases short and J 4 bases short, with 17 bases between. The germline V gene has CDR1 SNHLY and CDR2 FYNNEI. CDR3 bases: TGTGCCAGCATGACCGCACGGGGGCTTTACAATGAGCAGTTCTTC. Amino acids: CASMTARGLYNEQFF.

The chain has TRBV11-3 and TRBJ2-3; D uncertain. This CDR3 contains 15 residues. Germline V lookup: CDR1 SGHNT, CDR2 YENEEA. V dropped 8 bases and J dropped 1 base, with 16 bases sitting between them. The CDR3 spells CASPLRALRTDTQYF. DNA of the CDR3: TGTGCCAGCCCACTTCGGGCCCTCCGCACAGATACGCAGTATTTT. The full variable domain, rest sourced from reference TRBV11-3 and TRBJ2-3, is EAGVVQSPRYKIIEKKQPVAFWCNPISGHNTLYWYLQNLGQGPELLIRYENEEAVDDSQLPKDRFSAERLKGVDSTLKIQPAELGDSAVYLCASPLRALRTDTQYFGPGTRLTVL.

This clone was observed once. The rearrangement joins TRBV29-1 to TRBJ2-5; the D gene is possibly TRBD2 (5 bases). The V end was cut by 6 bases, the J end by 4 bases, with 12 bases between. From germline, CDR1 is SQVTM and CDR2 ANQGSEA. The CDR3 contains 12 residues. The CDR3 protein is CSVSGYGETQYF. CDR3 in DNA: TGCAGCGTCTCGGGGTACGGAGAGACCCAGTACTTC.

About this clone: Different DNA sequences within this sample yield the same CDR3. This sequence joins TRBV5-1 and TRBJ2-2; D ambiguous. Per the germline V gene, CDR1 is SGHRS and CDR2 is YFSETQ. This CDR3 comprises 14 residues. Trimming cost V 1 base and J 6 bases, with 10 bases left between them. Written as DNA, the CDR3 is TGCGCCAGCAGCTTGCAAGGAGCCCCCGGGGAGCTGTTTTTT. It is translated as CASSLQGAPGELFF. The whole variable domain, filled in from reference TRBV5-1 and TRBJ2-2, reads KAGVTQTPRYLIKTRGQQVTLSCSPISGHRSVSWYQQTPGQGLQFLFEYFSETQRNKGNFPGRFSGRQFSNSRSEMNVSTLELGDSALYLCASSLQGAPGELFFGEGSRLTVL.

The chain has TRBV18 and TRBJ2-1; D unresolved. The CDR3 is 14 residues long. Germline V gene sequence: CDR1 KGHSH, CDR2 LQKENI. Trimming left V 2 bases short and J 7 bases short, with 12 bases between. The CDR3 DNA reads TGTGCCAGCTCACCAGTTCCGCATTTGAATGAGCAGTTCTTC. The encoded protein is CASSPVPHLNEQFF.

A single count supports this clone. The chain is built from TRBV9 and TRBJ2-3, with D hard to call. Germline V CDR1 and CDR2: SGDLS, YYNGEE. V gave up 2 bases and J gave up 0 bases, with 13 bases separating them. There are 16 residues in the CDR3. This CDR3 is CASSVFDRSSTDTQYF. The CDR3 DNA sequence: TGTGCCAGCAGCGTCTTCGACCGCTCTAGCACAGATACGCAGTATTTT.

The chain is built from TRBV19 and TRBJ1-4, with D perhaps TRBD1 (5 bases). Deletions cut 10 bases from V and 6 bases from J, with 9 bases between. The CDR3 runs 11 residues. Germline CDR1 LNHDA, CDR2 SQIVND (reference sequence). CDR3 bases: TGTGCCACCCAAGGGGATGAAAAACTGTTTTTT. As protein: CATQGDEKLFF.

CDR3 in amino acids: CASRTGAHTGELFF. The CDR3 DNA reads as TGTGCCAGCAGAACAGGGGCGCACACCGGGGAGCTGTTTTTT. This chain links TRBV6-5 with TRBJ2-2; 7 bases fit TRBD1. The CDR3 runs 14 residues. CDR1 MNHEY and CDR2 SVGAGI come from the germline V gene. Trimming at V came to 6 bases and at J to 3 bases, leaving 4 bases not matched to a gene.

The CDR3 here is CASSRPEAFF. The CDR3 coding sequence is TGTGCCAGCAGTCGACCTGAAGCTTTCTTT. This sequence joins TRBV6-1 and TRBJ1-1; D gene unclear. V lost 5 bases and J 6 bases, leaving 4 bases between the germline ends. CDR1 and CDR2 from the germline V gene are MNHNS and SASEGT. This CDR3 region has 10 residues.

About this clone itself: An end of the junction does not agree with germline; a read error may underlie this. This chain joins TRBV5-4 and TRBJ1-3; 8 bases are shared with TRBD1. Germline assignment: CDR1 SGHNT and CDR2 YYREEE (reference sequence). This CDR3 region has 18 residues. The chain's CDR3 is CASSSGPRTGRVGSTIYF. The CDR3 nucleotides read TGTGCCAGCAGCTCGGGACCCAGGACAGGGAGAGTTGGAAGCACCATATATTTT.

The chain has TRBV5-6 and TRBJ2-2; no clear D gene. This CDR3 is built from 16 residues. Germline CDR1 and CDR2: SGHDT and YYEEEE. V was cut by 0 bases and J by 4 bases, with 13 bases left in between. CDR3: CASSLVGGLGTGELFF. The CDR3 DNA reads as TGTGCCAGCAGCTTGGTTGGTGGGTTAGGCACCGGGGAGCTGTTTTTT.

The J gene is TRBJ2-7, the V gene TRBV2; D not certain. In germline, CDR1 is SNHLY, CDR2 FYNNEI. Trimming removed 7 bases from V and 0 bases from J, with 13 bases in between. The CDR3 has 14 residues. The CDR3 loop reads CASTQVPGSYEQYF. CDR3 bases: TGTGCCAGCACTCAGGTTCCTGGCTCCTACGAGCAGTACTTC.